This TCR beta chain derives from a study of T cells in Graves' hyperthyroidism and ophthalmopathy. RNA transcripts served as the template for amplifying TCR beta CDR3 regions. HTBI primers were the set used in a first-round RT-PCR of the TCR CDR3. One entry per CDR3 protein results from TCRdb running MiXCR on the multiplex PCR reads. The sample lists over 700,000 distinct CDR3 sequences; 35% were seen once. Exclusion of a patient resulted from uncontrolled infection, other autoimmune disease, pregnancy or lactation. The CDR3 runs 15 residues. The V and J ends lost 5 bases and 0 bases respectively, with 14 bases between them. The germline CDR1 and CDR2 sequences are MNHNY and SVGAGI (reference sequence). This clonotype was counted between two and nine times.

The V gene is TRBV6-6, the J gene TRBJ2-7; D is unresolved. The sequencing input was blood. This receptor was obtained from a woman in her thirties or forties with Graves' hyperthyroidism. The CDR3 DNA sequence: TGTGCCAGCAGTGAAGGATCAGCGAGCTCCTACGAGCAGTACTTC. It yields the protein CASSEGSASSYEQYF.